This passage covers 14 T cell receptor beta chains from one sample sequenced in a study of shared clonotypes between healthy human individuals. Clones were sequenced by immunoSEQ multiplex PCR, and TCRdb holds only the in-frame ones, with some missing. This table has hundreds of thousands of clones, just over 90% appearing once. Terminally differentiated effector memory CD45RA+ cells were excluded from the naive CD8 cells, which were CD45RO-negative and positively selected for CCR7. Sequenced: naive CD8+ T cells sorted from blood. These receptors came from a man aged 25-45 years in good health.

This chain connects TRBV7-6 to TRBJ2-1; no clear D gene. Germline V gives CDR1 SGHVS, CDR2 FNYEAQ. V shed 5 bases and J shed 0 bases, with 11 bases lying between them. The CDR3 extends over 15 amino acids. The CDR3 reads CASSPLASSYNEQFF. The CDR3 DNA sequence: TGTGCCAGCAGCCCACTGGCGAGCTCCTACAATGAGCAGTTCTTC.

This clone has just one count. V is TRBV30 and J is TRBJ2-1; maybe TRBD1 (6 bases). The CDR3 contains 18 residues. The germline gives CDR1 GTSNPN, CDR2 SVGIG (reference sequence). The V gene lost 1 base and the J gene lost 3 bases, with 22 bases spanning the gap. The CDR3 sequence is CAWSEAPPLVGHYNEQFF. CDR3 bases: TGTGCCTGGAGTGAAGCCCCCCCCTTAGTGGGACACTACAATGAGCAGTTCTTC.

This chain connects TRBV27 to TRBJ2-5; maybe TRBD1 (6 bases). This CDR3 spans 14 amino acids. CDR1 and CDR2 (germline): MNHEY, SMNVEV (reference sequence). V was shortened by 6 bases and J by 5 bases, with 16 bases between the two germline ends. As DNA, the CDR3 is TGTGCCAGCAGCCGACAAACAGGGTCGGAGACCCAGTACTTC. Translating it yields CASSRQTGSETQYF.

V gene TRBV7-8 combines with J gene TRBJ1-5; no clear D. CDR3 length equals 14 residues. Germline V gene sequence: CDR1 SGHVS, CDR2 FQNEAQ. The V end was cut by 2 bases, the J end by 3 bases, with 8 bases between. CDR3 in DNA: TGTGCCAGCAGCTTAACGGGGATCAATCAGCCCCAGCATTTT. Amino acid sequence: CASSLTGINQPQHF.

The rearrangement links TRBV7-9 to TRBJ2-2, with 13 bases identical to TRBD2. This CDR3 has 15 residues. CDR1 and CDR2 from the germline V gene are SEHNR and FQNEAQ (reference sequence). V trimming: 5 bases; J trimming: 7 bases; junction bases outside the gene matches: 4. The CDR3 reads CASSTGLAGLGELFF. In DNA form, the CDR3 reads TGTGCCAGCAGCACGGGACTAGCGGGACTCGGGGAGCTGTTTTTT. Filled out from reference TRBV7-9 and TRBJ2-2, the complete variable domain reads DTGVSQNPRHKITKRGQNVTFRCDPISEHNRLYWYRQTLGQGPEFLTYFQNEAQLEKSRLLSDRFSAERPKGSFSTLEIQRTEQGDSAMYLCASSTGLAGLGELFFGEGSRLTVL.

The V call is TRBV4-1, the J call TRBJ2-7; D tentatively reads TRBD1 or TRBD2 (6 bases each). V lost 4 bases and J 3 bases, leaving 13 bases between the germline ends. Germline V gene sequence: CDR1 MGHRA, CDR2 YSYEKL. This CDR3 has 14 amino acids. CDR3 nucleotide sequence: TGCGCCAGCAGCCCACGGGGGCGGGACTACGAGCAGTACTTC. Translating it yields CASSPRGRDYEQYF.

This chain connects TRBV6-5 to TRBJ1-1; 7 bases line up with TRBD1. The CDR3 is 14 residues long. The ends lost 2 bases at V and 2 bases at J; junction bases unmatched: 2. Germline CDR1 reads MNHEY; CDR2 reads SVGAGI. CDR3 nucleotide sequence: TGTGCCAGCAGTTACCAGGGGGGAAACACTGAAGCTTTCTTT. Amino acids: CASSYQGGNTEAFF.

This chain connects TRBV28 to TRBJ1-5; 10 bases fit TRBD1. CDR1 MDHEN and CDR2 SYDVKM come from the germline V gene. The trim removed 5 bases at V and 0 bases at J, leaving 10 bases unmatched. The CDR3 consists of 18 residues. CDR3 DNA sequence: TGTGCCAGCAGTCTTTGGTGGGACAGGGGACATAGCAATCAGCCCCAGCATTTT. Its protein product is CASSLWWDRGHSNQPQHF.

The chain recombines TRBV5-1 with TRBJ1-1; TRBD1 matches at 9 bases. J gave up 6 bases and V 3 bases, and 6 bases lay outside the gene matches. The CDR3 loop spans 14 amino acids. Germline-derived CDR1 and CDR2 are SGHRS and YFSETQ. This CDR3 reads CASSSNRDRAEAFF. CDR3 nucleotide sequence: TGCGCCAGCAGCTCCAACCGGGACAGGGCTGAAGCTTTCTTT.

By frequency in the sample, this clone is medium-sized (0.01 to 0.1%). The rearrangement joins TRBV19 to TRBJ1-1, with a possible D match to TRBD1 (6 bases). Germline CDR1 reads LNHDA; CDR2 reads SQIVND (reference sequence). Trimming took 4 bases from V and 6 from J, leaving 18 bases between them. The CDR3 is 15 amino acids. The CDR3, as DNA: TGTGCCAGTAGTAAGGGATGGGGGGCCTACTCTGAAGCTTTCTTT. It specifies CASSKGWGAYSEAFF.

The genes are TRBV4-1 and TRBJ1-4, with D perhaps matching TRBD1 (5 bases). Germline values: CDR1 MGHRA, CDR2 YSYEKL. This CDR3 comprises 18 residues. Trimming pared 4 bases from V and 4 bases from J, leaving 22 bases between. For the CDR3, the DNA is TGCGCCAGCAGCCGTCTATATACCGGGCGGACATTTAATGAAAAACTGTTTTTT. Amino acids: CASSRLYTGRTFNEKLFF.

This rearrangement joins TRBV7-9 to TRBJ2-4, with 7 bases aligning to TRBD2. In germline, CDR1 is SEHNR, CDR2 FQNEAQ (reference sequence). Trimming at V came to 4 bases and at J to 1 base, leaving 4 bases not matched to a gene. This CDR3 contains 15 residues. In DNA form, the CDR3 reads TGTGCCAGCAGCTCCGCGGGGGAGGCCAAAAACATTCAGTACTTC. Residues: CASSSAGEAKNIQYF.

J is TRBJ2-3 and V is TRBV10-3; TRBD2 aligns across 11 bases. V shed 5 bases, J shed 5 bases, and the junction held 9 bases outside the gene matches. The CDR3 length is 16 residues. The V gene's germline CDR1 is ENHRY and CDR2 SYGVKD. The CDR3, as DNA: TGTGCCATCAGTCCCTATAGCGGGAGGGCAGAAGATACGCAGTATTTT. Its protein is CAISPYSGRAEDTQYF.

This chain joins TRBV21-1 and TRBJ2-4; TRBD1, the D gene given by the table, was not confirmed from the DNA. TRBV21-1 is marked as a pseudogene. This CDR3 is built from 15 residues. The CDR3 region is CASPRVSLAKNIQYF. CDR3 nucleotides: TGTGCCAGTCCCAGGGTCAGTCTAGCCAAAAACATTCAGTACTTC.